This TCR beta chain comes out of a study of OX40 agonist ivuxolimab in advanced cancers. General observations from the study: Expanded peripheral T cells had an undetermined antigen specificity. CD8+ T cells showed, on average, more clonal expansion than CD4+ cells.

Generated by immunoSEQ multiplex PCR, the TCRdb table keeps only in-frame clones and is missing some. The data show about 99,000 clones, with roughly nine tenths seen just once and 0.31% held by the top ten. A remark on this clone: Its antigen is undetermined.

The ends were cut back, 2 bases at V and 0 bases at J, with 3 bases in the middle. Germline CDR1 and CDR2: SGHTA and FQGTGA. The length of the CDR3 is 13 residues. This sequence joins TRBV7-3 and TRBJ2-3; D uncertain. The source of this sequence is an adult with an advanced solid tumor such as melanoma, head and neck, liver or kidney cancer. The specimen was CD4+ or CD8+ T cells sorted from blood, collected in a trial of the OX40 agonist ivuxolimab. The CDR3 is CASSLDSTDTQYF. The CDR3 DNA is TGTGCCAGCAGCTTAGATAGCACAGATACGCAGTATTTT. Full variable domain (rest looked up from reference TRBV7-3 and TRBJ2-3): GAGVSQTPSNKVTEKGKYVELRCDPISGHTALYWYRQSLGQGPEFLIYFQGTGAADDSGLPNDRFFAVRPEGSVSTLKIQRTERGDSAVYLCASSLDSTDTQYFGPGTRLTVL.